This T cell receptor beta chain was sequenced in a study of cytomegalovirus exposure and HLA in healthy donors. Generated by immunoSEQ multiplex PCR, the TCRdb table keeps only in-frame clones and is missing some. Of 100,000 to 150,000 clones in the sample, roughly nine tenths are singletons; the top ten hold 1.1%. The germline CDR1 and CDR2 sequences are MDHEN and SYDVKM. V lost 7 bases to trimming and J lost 3 bases; unmatched junction nucleotides: 16. The CDR3 is 17 amino acids. J is TRBJ1-2 and V is TRBV28, with 8 bases fitting TRBD1. The receptor's source is a woman between 18 and 30 years old in good health and CMV-seronegative. Sequencing was done on a sample of PBMCs. The CDR3 sequence is CASTLQGEASLYYGYTF. The CDR3, as DNA: TGTGCCAGCACCCTACAGGGGGAAGCCTCTCTCTACTATGGCTACACCTTC.